These 21 T cell receptor beta chains were sequenced from one sample in a study of shared clonotypes between healthy human individuals. Sequenced by immunoSEQ multiplex PCR; TCRdb stores in-frame clones only, minus some. In the table there are just over 2,000,000 clones, around 95% of which are singletons. The sequenced sample consisted of naive CD4+ T cells sorted from blood. Subset reported: CD45RA+ positively selected. These receptor sequences come from a man between 18 and 29 years old in good health.

The genes are TRBV1 and TRBJ1-5. TRBV1 is a listed pseudogene. The length of the CDR3 is 15 residues. The CDR3 bases are TGCACCAGCAGCCAAGAAGAGGACAGCAATCAGCCCCAGCATTTT. This encodes CTSSQEEDSNQPQHF.

About this clone itself: This CDR3 is also generated by other DNA sequences in the sample. This rearrangement joins TRBV7-2 to TRBJ2-2; no definite D call. Germline V gene data show CDR1 as SGHTA and CDR2 as FQGNSA. The CDR3 extends over 15 amino acids. Trimming removed 1 base from V and 1 base from J, with 7 bases in between. CDR3 in DNA: TGTGCCAGCAGCTTAGGTTATGGGAACACCGGGGAGCTGTTTTTT. Amino acids: CASSLGYGNTGELFF.

The chain joins TRBV10-3 to TRBJ2-3, with D perhaps being TRBD1 or TRBD2 (5 bases each). Germline V gene sequence: CDR1 ENHRY, CDR2 SYGVKD. V lost 4 bases and J lost 4, with 9 bases in between. There are 13 residues in the CDR3. The CDR3 loop is CAISALGADTQYF. DNA of the CDR3: TGTGCCATCAGTGCGCTGGGGGCAGATACGCAGTATTTT.

The chain employs TRBV18 and TRBJ2-1, with 9 bases aligning to TRBD1. Germline V CDR1 and CDR2: KGHSH, LQKENI. There are 15 residues in the CDR3. Trimming at V came to 3 bases and at J to 4 bases, leaving 4 bases not matched to a gene. This CDR3 is CASSPVQGAYNEQFF. DNA of the CDR3: TGTGCCAGCTCACCTGTACAGGGGGCTTACAATGAGCAGTTCTTC. The full variable domain, its missing parts supplied by reference TRBV18 and TRBJ2-1, is NAGVMQNPRHLVRRRGQEARLRCSPMKGHSHVYWYRQLPEEGLKFMVYLQKENIIDESGMPKERFSAEFPKEGPSILRIQQVVRGDSAAYFCASSPVQGAYNEQFFGPGTRLTVL.

The chain carries TRBV30 and TRBJ1-6; TRBD1 matches 9 bases. Germline CDR1 is GTSNPN and CDR2 is SVGIG (reference sequence). V dropped 6 bases and J dropped 0; count of bases not matched to a gene: 15. There are 19 residues in the CDR3. The CDR3: CACLRQGDSGGSYNSPLHF. The CDR3 DNA reads as TGTGCCTGCCTAAGACAGGGGGATTCGGGTGGCTCCTATAATTCACCCCTCCACTTT.

Comments on this clone: Additional DNA sequences in this sample encode the identical CDR3. CDR3 DNA: TGTGCCAGCAGCTTATTGGGGGGCTCCTACGAGCAGTACTTC. Translation: CASSLLGGSYEQYF. The rearrangement links TRBV7-9 to TRBJ2-7, with D possibly TRBD2 on 6 matching bases. V was trimmed by 2 bases and J by 0 bases, leaving 8 bases between them. The CDR3 covers 14 residues. Per germline, CDR1 SEHNR and CDR2 FQNEAQ (reference sequence).

Concerning this clone: A single base separates this from a much larger clone, so it may be a read error. Other DNA sequences in the same sample also yield this CDR3. The chain is built from TRBV11-1 and TRBJ2-5; no clear D gene. Per the germline V gene, CDR1 is SGHAT and CDR2 is FQDESV (reference sequence). Deletions cut 5 bases from V and 1 base from J, with 2 bases between. The CDR3 is 11 residues long. The CDR3 nucleotides read TGTGCCAGCAGCCTCCAAGAGACCCAGTACTTC. It yields the protein CASSLQETQYF.

The chain has TRBV9 and TRBJ2-5; D gene ambiguous. The V gene lost 1 base and the J gene lost 2 bases, with 9 bases spanning the gap. CDR1 and CDR2 from the germline V gene are SGDLS and YYNGEE. This CDR3 has 14 residues. The CDR3 DNA sequence: TGTGCCAGCAGCGTAAATCCTAGGCAAGAGACCCAGTACTTC. Encoded protein: CASSVNPRQETQYF.

The rearrangement links TRBV6-5 to TRBJ2-4; D call uncertain. V was cut by 8 bases and J by 0 bases, with 11 bases left in between. The germline gives CDR1 MNHEY, CDR2 SVGAGI. The CDR3 is made up of 14 amino acids. The CDR3 region has the DNA TGTGCCAGCTCCCGTGGGGTAGCCAAAAACATTCAGTACTTC. This sequence encodes CASSRGVAKNIQYF.

The genes are TRBV5-4 and TRBJ1-2; D is undetermined. There are 17 residues in the CDR3. V was clipped by 2 bases and J by 5 bases, with 22 bases between them. The V gene's germline CDR1 is SGHNT and CDR2 YYREEE (reference sequence). In DNA, the CDR3 is TGTGCCAGCAGCTTTGGGATATCAGAGGGTTCTCGTTATGGCTACACCTTC. It codes for CASSFGISEGSRYGYTF.

The chain employs TRBV19 and TRBJ2-2; D is possibly TRBD2 (5 bases). The CDR3 length is 14 residues. CDR1 LNHDA and CDR2 SQIVND come from the germline V gene (reference sequence). Trimming shortened V by 6 bases and J by 2 bases, and 10 bases separated the two germline ends. The CDR3 spells CASSPRTNTGELFF. The CDR3 DNA reads TGTGCCAGTAGCCCGAGGACTAACACCGGGGAGCTGTTTTTT. The full variable domain, its missing parts supplied by reference TRBV19 and TRBJ2-2, is DGGITQSPKYLFRKEGQNVTLSCEQNLNHDAMYWYRQDPGQGLRLIYYSQIVNDFQKGDIAEGYSVSREKKESFPLTVTSAQKNPTAFYLCASSPRTNTGELFFGEGSRLTVL.

The chain links TRBV4-3 to TRBJ2-7; a possible D gene is TRBD2 (5 bases). The length of the CDR3 is 13 residues. Deletions cut 4 bases from V and 4 bases from J, with 11 bases between. Germline V gene data show CDR1 as LGHNA and CDR2 as YSLEER. The CDR3 DNA reads as TGCGCCAGCAGCCCTATCGAGGGTTACGAGCAGTACTTC. Amino acid sequence: CASSPIEGYEQYF.

Regarding this clone: This sample includes further DNA sequences coding for the same CDR3. The gene calls are TRBV19 and TRBJ2-2, with D maybe TRBD2 (6 bases). Trimming removed 4 bases at V and 0 bases at J, with 6 bases between. The CDR3 covers 14 residues. Looked up from germline, CDR1 is LNHDA and CDR2 is SQIVND (reference sequence). This chain's CDR3 is CASSRGANTGELFF. In DNA, the CDR3 is TGTGCCAGTAGTAGGGGGGCGAACACCGGGGAGCTGTTTTTT.

The chain joins TRBV5-1 to TRBJ1-2; 7 nucleotides align to TRBD1. V trimming: 4 bases; J trimming: 6 bases; junction bases outside the gene matches: 9. Germline values: CDR1 SGHRS, CDR2 YFSETQ. CDR3 size: 14 residues. The CDR3 nucleotides are TGCGCCAGCAGCACGGACAGGACCCGGGATGGCTACACCTTC. Residues: CASSTDRTRDGYTF.

As concerns this clone: Other nucleotide sequences from this sample produce the same CDR3. This chain uses TRBV30 with TRBJ1-5; D is uncertain. The CDR3 spans 15 residues. Deletions cut 0 bases from V and 0 bases from J, with 9 bases between. CDR1 GTSNPN and CDR2 SVGIG come from the germline V gene (reference sequence). The CDR3 loop is CAWSVRGSSNQPQHF. Written as DNA, the CDR3 is TGTGCCTGGAGTGTACGAGGTAGTAGCAATCAGCCCCAGCATTTT.

CDR3 in DNA: TGTGCCAGCAGTCAACAGGGTTTGACTAATGAAAAACTGTTTTTT. Protein sequence: CASSQQGLTNEKLFF. The chain couples TRBV7-2 to TRBJ1-4, with D perhaps TRBD1 (6 bases). The length of the CDR3 is 15 residues. In germline, CDR1 is SGHTA, CDR2 FQGNSA. Trimming cost V 6 bases and J 2 bases, with 13 bases left between them.

V is TRBV4-2 and J is TRBJ2-1; D call uncertain. This CDR3 has 16 residues. Trimming removed 4 bases at V and 0 bases at J, with 13 bases between. CDR1 is LGHNA and CDR2 is YNFKEQ in the germline V gene. The CDR3 here is CASSLSQATSYNEQFF. The CDR3 DNA sequence: TGTGCCAGCAGCCTCTCCCAGGCTACCTCCTACAATGAGCAGTTCTTC.

The rearrangement uses TRBV7-2 and TRBJ1-2; D is unresolved. V was shortened by 1 base and J by 1 base, with 7 bases between the two germline ends. This CDR3 spans 14 amino acids. Germline CDR1 reads SGHTA; CDR2 reads FQGNSA. As DNA, the CDR3 is TGTGCCAGCAGCTTAGAGGCAGTTAACTATGGCTACACCTTC. It encodes CASSLEAVNYGYTF.

The chain is built from TRBV11-3 and TRBJ2-1; 10 bases agree with TRBD2. The ends lost 5 bases at V and 0 bases at J; junction bases unmatched: 7. The CDR3 is 17 amino acids. Germline CDR1 is SGHNT and CDR2 is YENEEA. For the CDR3, the DNA is TGTGCCAGCAGCCCCCGGACTAGCGGAAACTCCTACAATGAGCAGTTCTTC. Its protein is CASSPRTSGNSYNEQFF.

The J gene is TRBJ1-6, the V gene TRBV30, with D uncertain. Trimming took off 3 bases at V and 11 bases at J, with 17 bases between the two ends. The CDR3 runs 14 residues. Germline V gene data show CDR1 as GTSNPN and CDR2 as SVGIG (reference sequence). CDR3 protein: CAWRSLTGGAPLHF. The CDR3 DNA follows: TGTGCCTGGAGGTCGCTGACGGGAGGAGCACCCCTCCACTTT.

This clone was observed a single time. The sample contains more than one DNA sequence encoding this CDR3. The rearrangement links TRBV5-4 to TRBJ2-3, with TRBD2 matching 12 bases. The CDR3 consists of 16 residues. J lost 1 base, V lost 4 bases, and 4 bases had no gene match. Germline CDR1 is SGHNT and CDR2 is YYREEE (reference sequence). The CDR3 DNA reads TGTGCCAGCAGCCTTCGACTAGCGGGGGGCACAGATACGCAGTATTTT. It yields the protein CASSLRLAGGTDTQYF.